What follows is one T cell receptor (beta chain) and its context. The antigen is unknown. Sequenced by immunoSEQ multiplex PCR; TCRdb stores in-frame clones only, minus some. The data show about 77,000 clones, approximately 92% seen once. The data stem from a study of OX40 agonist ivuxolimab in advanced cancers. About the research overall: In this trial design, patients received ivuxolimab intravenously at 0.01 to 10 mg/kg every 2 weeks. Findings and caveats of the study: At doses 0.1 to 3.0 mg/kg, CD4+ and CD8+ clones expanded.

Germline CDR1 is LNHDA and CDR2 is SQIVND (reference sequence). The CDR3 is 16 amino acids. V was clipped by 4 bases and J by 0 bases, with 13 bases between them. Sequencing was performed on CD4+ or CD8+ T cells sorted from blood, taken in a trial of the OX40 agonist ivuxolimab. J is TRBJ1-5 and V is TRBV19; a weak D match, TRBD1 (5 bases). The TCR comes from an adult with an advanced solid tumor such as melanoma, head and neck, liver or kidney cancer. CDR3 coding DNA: TGTGCCAGTAGTACAATGGGACCGTATAGCAATCAGCCCCAGCATTTT. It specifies CASSTMGPYSNQPQHF.